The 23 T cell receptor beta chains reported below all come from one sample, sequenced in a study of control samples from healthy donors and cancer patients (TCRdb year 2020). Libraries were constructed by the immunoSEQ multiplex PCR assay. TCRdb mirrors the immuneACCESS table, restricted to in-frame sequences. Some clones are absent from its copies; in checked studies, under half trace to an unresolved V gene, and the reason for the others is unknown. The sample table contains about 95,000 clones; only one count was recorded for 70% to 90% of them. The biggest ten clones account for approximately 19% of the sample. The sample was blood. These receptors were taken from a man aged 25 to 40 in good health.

The CDR3 nucleotides are TGTGCCAGCAGCGGACAAATTAGCACAGATACGCAGTATTTT. This sequence encodes CASSGQISTDTQYF. The chain uses TRBV9 and TRBJ2-3; D is unclear. Germline CDR1 SGDLS, CDR2 YYNGEE. V was cut by 3 bases and J by 0 bases, with 8 bases left in between. The CDR3 contains 14 residues.

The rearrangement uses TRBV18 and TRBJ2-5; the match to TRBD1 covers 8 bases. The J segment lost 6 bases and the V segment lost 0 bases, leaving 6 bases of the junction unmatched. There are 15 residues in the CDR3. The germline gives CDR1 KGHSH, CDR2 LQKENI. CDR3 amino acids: CASSPPTTGVQTQYF. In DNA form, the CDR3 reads TGTGCCAGCTCACCACCGACGACAGGGGTGCAGACCCAGTACTTC.

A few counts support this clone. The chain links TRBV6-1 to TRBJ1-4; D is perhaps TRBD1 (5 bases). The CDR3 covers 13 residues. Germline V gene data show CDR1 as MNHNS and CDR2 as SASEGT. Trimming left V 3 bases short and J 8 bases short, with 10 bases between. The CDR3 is CASSEGSGEKLFF. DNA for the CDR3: TGTGCCAGCAGTGAGGGTTCAGGGGAAAAACTGTTTTTT.

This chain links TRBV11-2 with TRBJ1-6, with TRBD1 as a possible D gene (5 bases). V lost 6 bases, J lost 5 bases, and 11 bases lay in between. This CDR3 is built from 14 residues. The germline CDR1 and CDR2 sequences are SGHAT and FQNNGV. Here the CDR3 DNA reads TGTGCCAGCAGACCGGGACGGAATAATTCACCCCTCCACTTT. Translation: CASRPGRNNSPLHF.

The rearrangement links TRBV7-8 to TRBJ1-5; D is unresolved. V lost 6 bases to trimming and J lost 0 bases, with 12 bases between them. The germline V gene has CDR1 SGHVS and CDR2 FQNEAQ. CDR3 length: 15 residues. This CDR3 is CASSYEAFSNQPQHF. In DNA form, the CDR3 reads TGTGCCAGCAGTTACGAAGCGTTTAGCAATCAGCCCCAGCATTTT.

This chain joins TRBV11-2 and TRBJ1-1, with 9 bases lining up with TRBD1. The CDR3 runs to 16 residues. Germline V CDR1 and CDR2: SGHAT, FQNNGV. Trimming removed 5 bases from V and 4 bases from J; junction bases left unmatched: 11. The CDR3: CASSLGTGKGITEAFF. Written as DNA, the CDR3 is TGTGCCAGCAGCCTCGGGACAGGGAAGGGGATCACTGAAGCTTTCTTT. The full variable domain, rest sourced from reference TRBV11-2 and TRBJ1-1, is EAGVAQSPRYKIIEKRQSVAFWCNPISGHATLYWYQQILGQGPKLLIQFQNNGVVDDSQLPKDRFSAERLKGVDSTLKIQPAKLEDSAVYLCASSLGTGKGITEAFFGQGTRLTVV.

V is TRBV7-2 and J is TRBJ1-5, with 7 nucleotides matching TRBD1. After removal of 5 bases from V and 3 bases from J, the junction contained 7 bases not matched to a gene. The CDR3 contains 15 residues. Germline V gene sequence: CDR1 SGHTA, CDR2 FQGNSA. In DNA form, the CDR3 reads TGTGCCAGCAGCAGAACCAGGGGGTACAATCAGCCCCAGCATTTT. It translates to CASSRTRGYNQPQHF. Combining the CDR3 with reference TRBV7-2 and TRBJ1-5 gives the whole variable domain GAGVSQSPSNKVTEKGKDVELRCDPISGHTALYWYRQSLGQGLEFLIYFQGNSAPDKSGLPSDRFSAERTGGSVSTLTIQRTQQEDSAVYLCASSRTRGYNQPQHFGDGTRLSIL.

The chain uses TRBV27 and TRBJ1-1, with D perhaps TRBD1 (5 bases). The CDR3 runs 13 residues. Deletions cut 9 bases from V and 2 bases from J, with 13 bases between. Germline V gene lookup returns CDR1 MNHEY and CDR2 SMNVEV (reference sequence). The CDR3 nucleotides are TGTGCCAGTAAACCAGGGAGTAACACTGAAGCTTTCTTT. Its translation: CASKPGSNTEAFF.

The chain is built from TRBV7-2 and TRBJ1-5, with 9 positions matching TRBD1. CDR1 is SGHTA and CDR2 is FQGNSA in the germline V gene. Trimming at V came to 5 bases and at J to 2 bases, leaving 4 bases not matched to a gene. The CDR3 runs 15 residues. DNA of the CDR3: TGTGCCAGCAGCCTCCGACAGGGGGGCAATCAGCCCCAGCATTTT. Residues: CASSLRQGGNQPQHF.

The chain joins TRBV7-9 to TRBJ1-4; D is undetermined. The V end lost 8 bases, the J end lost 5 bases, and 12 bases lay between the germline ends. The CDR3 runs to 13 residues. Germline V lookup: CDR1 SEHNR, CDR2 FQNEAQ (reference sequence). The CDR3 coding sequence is TGTGCCAGCGGTCGACGGGCAAATGAAAAACTGTTTTTT. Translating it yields CASGRRANEKLFF.

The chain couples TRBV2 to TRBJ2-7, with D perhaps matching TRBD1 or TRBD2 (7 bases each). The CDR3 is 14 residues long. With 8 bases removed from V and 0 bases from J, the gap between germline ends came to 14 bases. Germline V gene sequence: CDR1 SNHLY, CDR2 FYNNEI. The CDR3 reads CASGRDRVSYEQYF. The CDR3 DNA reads TGTGCCAGCGGGAGGGACAGAGTCTCCTACGAGCAGTACTTC. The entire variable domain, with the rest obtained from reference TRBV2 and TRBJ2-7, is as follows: EPEVTQTPSHQVTQMGQEVILRCVPISNHLYFYWYRQILGQKVEFLVSFYNNEISEKSEIFDDQFSVERPDGSNFTLKIRSTKLEDSAMYFCASGRDRVSYEQYFGPGTRLTVT.

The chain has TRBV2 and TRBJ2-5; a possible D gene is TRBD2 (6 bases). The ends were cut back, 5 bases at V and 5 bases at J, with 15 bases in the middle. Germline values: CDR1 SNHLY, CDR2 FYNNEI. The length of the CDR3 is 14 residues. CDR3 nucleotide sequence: TGTGCCAGCAGTCCTCCGGGACTTTGGGAGACCCAGTACTTC. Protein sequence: CASSPPGLWETQYF.

The CDR3 spells CASSSLGRVFSYNEQFF. CDR3 coding DNA: TGTGCCAGCAGCTCCTTAGGGCGGGTTTTCTCCTACAATGAGCAGTTCTTC. The chain uses TRBV11-2 and TRBJ2-1; D is possibly TRBD2 (5 bases). V gave up 4 bases and J gave up 0 bases, with 16 bases separating them. This CDR3 has 17 amino acids. Germline-derived CDR1 and CDR2 are SGHAT and FQNNGV.

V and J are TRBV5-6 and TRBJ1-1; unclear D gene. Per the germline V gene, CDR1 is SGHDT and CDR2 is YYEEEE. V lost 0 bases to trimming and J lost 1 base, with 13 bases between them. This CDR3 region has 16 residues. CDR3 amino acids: CASSLVSGRTNTEAFF. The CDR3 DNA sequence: TGTGCCAGCAGCTTGGTGTCCGGACGAACGAACACTGAAGCTTTCTTT.

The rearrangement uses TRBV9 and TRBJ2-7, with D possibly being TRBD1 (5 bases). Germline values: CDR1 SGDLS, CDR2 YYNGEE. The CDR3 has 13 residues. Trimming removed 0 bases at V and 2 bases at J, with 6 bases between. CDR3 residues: CASSVAGTYEQYF. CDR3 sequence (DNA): TGTGCCAGCAGCGTAGCAGGGACCTACGAGCAGTACTTC.

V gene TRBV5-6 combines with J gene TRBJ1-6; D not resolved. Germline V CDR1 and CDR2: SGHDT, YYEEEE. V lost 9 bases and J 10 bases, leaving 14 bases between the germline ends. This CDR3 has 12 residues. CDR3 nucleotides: TGTGCCACCCCGGCGGGGAACTCACCCCTCCACTTT. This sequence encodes CATPAGNSPLHF.

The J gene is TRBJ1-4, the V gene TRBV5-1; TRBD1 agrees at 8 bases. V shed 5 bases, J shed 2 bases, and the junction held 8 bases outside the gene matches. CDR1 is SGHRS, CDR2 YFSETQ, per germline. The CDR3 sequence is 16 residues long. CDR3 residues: CASRERQGRTNEKLFF. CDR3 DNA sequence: TGCGCCAGCAGGGAGCGACAGGGGAGGACTAATGAAAAACTGTTTTTT.

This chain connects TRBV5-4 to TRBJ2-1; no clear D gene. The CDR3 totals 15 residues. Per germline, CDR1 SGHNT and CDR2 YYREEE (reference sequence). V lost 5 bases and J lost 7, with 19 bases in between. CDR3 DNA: TGTGCCAGCAGTTTAACACCGTCGACTTCAAATGAGCAGTTCTTC. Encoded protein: CASSLTPSTSNEQFF. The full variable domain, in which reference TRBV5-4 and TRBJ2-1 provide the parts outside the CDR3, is ETGVTQSPTHLIKTRGQQVTLRCSSQSGHNTVSWYQQALGQGPQFIFQYYREEENGRGNFPPRFSGLQFPNYSSELNVNALELDDSALYLCASSLTPSTSNEQFFGPGTRLTVL.

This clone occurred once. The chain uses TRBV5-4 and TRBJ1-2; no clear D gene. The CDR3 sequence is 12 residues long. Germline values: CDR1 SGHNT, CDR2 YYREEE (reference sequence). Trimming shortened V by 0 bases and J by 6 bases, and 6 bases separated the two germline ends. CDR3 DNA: TGTGCCAGCAGCTTGGACGACCATGGCTACACCTTC. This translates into CASSLDDHGYTF.

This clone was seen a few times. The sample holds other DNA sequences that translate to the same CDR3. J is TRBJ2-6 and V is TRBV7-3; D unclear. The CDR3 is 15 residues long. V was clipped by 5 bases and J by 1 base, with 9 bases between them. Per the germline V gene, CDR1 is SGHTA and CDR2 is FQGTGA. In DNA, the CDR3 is TGTGCCAGCAGCGGTGACGTGTCTGGGGCCAACGTCCTGACTTTC. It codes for CASSGDVSGANVLTF.

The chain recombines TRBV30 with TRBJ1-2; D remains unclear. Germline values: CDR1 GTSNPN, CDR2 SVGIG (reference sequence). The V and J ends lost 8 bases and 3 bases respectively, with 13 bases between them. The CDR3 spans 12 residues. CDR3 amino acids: CALRRVDYGYTF. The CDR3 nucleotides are TGTGCCCTTAGGAGGGTGGACTATGGCTACACCTTC.

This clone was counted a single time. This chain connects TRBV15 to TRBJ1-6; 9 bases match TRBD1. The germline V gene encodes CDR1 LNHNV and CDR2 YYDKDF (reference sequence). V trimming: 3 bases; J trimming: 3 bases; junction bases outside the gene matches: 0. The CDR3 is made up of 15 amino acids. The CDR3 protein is CATSRGQGYNSPLHF. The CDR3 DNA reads TGTGCCACCAGCAGGGGACAGGGCTATAATTCACCCCTCCACTTT.

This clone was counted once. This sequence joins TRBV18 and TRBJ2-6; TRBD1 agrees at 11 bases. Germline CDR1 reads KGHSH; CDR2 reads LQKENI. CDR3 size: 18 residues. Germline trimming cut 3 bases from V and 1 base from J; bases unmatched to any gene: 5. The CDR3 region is CASSPVGTGGSGANVLTF. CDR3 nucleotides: TGTGCCAGCTCACCGGTCGGGACAGGGGGTTCTGGGGCCAACGTCCTGACTTTC.